What follows are 25 T cell receptor beta chains derived from one specimen sequenced in a study of CD8+ T cells in alopecia areata. The pooled cutaneous lymph node cells were sorted using several markers (CD4, CD8alpha, NKG2D, NKG2ACE and others). Extracted from the samples, RNA was reverse transcribed into cDNA to serve as the sequencing template. This table comes from immunoSEQ multiplex PCR, and its TCRdb copy is limited to in-frame clones, with some not included. This repertoire holds under 2,000 clones, and none appear only once. The sequencing sample was made of CD8+ T cells sorted from a lymph node. The receptor source for this set is a C3H/HeJ mouse with alopecia areata. Mice of this strain are of MHC haplotype H2-k.

Points on this clone: The genes are named according to mouse. The sequenced fragment ends 3 residues before the CDR3 boundary, so the rest is inferred from the germline J gene. J is TRBJ1-6 and V is TRBV19; tentatively, D is TRBD1 (5 bases). Being an ORF, TRBJ1-6 has a function that is uncertain. This CDR3 has 15 amino acids. The V gene's germline CDR1 is FNHDT and CDR2 SITEND (reference sequence). The V gene lost 2 bases and the J gene lost 7 bases, with 13 bases spanning the gap. The CDR3 sequence is CASSIPPGWNSPLYF. CDR3 bases read: TGTGCCAGCAGTATCCCCCCAGGGTGGAATTCGCCC.

In its sample, this clone was seen many times. Gene names refer to mouse genes. Coverage ceases 4 residues before the CDR3 finishes, and the germline J gene fills in the end. V usage is TRBV13-2 and J usage is TRBJ2-7; 8 nucleotides line up with TRBD2. The germline V gene encodes CDR1 NNHNN and CDR2 SYGAGS (reference sequence). The CDR3 has 17 amino acids. The V segment lost 0 bases and the J segment 0 bases; nucleotides outside the gene matches: 8. CDR3 bases read: TGTGCCAGCGGTGATGCATTCTGGGGGGTCATCTCCTAT. This encodes CASGDAFWGVISY. The whole CDR3 is CASGDAFWGVISYEQYF.

In this sample, this clone turned up many times. Gene names denote mouse genes. The sequenced fragment ends 4 residues before the CDR3 boundary, so the rest is inferred from the germline J gene. This rearrangement joins TRBV3 to TRBJ1-1; TRBD1 agrees at 8 bases. The germline gives CDR1 SNHLY, CDR2 FYNGKV (reference sequence). The CDR3 loop spans 15 amino acids. V shed 3 bases, J shed 2 bases, and the junction held 5 bases outside the gene matches. The CDR3: CASSFQGASNTEVFF. CDR3 DNA, as far as it was read: TGTGCCAGCAGCTTCCAGGGGGCATCCAACACA.

This clone is labeled medium-sized. Gene names refer to mouse genes. The sequence runs out 4 residues before the end of the CDR3; the remainder is reconstructed from the germline J gene. The chain joins TRBV1 to TRBJ2-5, with D tentatively TRBD1 (5 bases). The CDR3 covers 15 residues. Germline V gene data show CDR1 as NSQYPW and CDR2 as LRSPGD (reference sequence). Trimming took 2 bases from V and 0 from J, leaving 9 bases between them. CDR3: CTCSAKTVNQDTQYF. The sequenced part of the CDR3 DNA is TGCACCTGCAGTGCAAAGACAGTTAACCAAGAC.

This clone is large by share. Genes and germline are mouse. The sequenced fragment ends 4 residues before the CDR3 boundary, so the rest is inferred from the germline J gene. The chain employs TRBV1 and TRBJ2-5; D perhaps matches TRBD2 (6 bases). The CDR3 loop spans 16 amino acids. V dropped 0 bases and J dropped 2 bases, with 12 bases sitting between them. Germline CDR1 is NSQYPW and CDR2 is LRSPGD (reference sequence). CDR3 DNA (partial): TGCACCTGCAGTGCAGATCTGGGGTGGGGCCAAGAC. It codes for CTCSADLGWGQD. The whole CDR3 protein is CTCSADLGWGQDTQYF.

Relative to its sample, this clone is medium-sized. Mouse names are used for the genes. The DNA ends 4 residues before the CDR3 does, and the rest of the CDR3 is filled in from the germline J gene. J is TRBJ2-2 and V is TRBV1; 10 positions match TRBD1. Per germline, CDR1 NSQYPW and CDR2 LRSPGD (reference sequence). The CDR3 consists of 18 residues. V shed 0 bases, J shed 1 base, and the junction held 5 bases outside the gene matches. The CDR3 bases that were read are TGCACCTGCAGTGCAGATAGGGACAGGGGCTTAAACACCGGG. Its translation is CTCSADRDRGLNTG. The whole CDR3 reads CTCSADRDRGLNTGQLYF.

This clone was detected many times. Genes and germline are mouse. The read terminates 4 residues before the CDR3 end, so the remaining end is supplied by the germline J gene. This rearrangement joins TRBV13-3 to TRBJ2-2; 7 bases agree with TRBD1. The V gene's germline CDR1 is NNHDY and CDR2 SYVADS. CDR3 length equals 14 residues. The V and J ends lost 4 bases and 3 bases, in that order; junction bases with no gene match: 3. CDR3 sequence: CASSTGVDTGQLYF. The DNA read from the CDR3 is TGTGCCAGCAGTACAGGGGTGGACACCGGG.

Note on this clone: Any gene name here is a mouse gene name. The missing CDR3 end, 4 residues past where the read stops, is filled in from the germline J gene. The chain is built from TRBV19 and TRBJ2-3; weak D call: TRBD1 (6 bases). There are 15 residues in the CDR3. From germline, CDR1 is FNHDT and CDR2 SITEND (reference sequence). Trimming took 2 bases from V and 0 from J, leaving 10 bases between them. This CDR3 is CASSIPTGSAETLYF. The part of the CDR3 DNA that was read is TGTGCCAGCAGTATTCCGACAGGTAGTGCAGAA.

This clone was counted at least ten times. Mouse germline and gene names are used. The CDR3 is cut off 4 residues early in the read; its end comes from the germline J gene. Other DNA sequences in this specimen translate into the identical CDR3. The rearrangement joins TRBV19 to TRBJ1-2; 7 bases are shared with TRBD1. Germline V CDR1 and CDR2: FNHDT, SITEND (reference sequence). The CDR3 is made up of 14 amino acids. The J segment lost 0 bases and the V segment lost 5 bases, leaving 4 bases of the junction unmatched. CDR3: CASSPDRTNSDYTF. Incomplete CDR3 DNA: TGTGCCAGCAGCCCGGACAGGACAAACTCC.

There are a few counts of this clone. Germline and genes: mouse. From the germline J gene comes the end of the CDR3, since the read stops 3 residues before it. The chain is built from TRBV31 and TRBJ1-6, with 9 bases that match TRBD1. TRBJ1-6 is flagged as an ORF with uncertain function. The CDR3 runs 14 residues. The trim removed 1 base at V and 6 bases at J, leaving 1 base unmatched. The germline V gene encodes CDR1 GKSSPN and CDR2 SITVG. Here the CDR3 reads CAWSRDRVNSPLYF. CDR3 bases read: TGTGCCTGGAGTCGGGACAGGGTTAATTCGCCC.

This clone was picked up many times. Gene names denote mouse genes. The read terminates 4 residues before the CDR3 end, so the remaining end is supplied by the germline J gene. This chain uses TRBV13-1 with TRBJ2-1, with TRBD1 identical over 7 bases. The CDR3 covers 14 residues. The V gene's germline CDR1 is NSHNY and CDR2 SYGAGN. The CDR3 region is CASSETGLGAEQFF. The covered CDR3 bases are TGTGCCAGCAGTGAGACAGGGTTGGGAGCT.

This clone has only a few counts. The genes are named according to mouse. The CDR3 end falls 4 residues outside the read, so it is completed with the germline J gene. The V and J genes are TRBV13-3 and TRBJ1-2; D possibly corresponds to TRBD1 (6 bases). Trimming removed 3 bases at V and 1 base at J, with 10 bases between. Germline CDR1 and CDR2: NNHDY and SYVADS. This CDR3 contains 14 residues. Incomplete CDR3 DNA: TGTGCCAGCAGTGGAGCGGGACAAAACTCC. Its translation: CASSGAGQNS. The whole CDR3 protein reads CASSGAGQNSDYTF.

This clone was seen ten or more times. The gene names given are mouse names. The CDR3 extends 3 residues past the end of the read, so its final part is completed from the germline J gene. The chain couples TRBV19 to TRBJ1-6, with 7 nucleotides matching TRBD1. TRBJ1-6 is labeled an ORF, and its function is uncertain. V trimming: 6 bases; J trimming: 6 bases; junction bases outside the gene matches: 12. The CDR3 has 16 residues. The germline gives CDR1 FNHDT, CDR2 SITEND (reference sequence). The covered CDR3 bases are TGTGCCAGCACCAGGGACAGAGGAATGGGTAATTCGCCC. Translation: CASTRDRGMGNSP. In full, the CDR3 reads CASTRDRGMGNSPLYF.

In this sample, this clone is medium-sized. Genes and germline are mouse. The read terminates 4 residues before the CDR3 end, so the remaining end is supplied by the germline J gene. V usage is TRBV13-2 and J usage is TRBJ2-5; D is possibly TRBD1 (6 bases). CDR1 NNHNN and CDR2 SYGAGS come from the germline V gene (reference sequence). The V end lost 2 bases, the J end lost 0 bases, and 7 bases lay between the germline ends. The CDR3 runs to 14 residues. The CDR3 sequence is CASGEDSNQDTQYF. CDR3 DNA (partial): TGTGCCAGCGGTGAGGACAGTAACCAAGAC.

This clone was seen repeatedly, ten times or more. Mouse names are used for the genes. The observed sequence ends 4 residues before the CDR3 terminus, with the missing tail filled in from the germline J gene. The chain employs TRBV12-1 and TRBJ2-1; D is possibly TRBD1 (6 bases). The germline gives CDR1 SGHSN, CDR2 HYEKVE. With 0 bases removed from V and 3 bases from J, the gap between germline ends came to 8 bases. This CDR3 region has 14 residues. The CDR3 sequence: CASSLSDSYAEQFF. CDR3 DNA, as far as it was read: TGTGCCAGCTCTCTCTCGGACAGCTATGCT.

Many counts were recorded for this clone. Mouse names are used for the genes. The observed sequence ends 4 residues before the CDR3 terminus, with the missing tail filled in from the germline J gene. The rearrangement links TRBV13-2 to TRBJ2-7, with 10 positions matching TRBD2. Germline values: CDR1 NNHNN, CDR2 SYGAGS (reference sequence). CDR3 length: 13 amino acids. CDR3 DNA, as far as it was read: TGTGCCAGCGGTGGGACTGGGGGCCAT. It translates to CASGGTGGH. The whole CDR3 protein reads CASGGTGGHEQYF.

On this clone: Germline and genes here are mouse. The CDR3 loop reads CAWSPSTGDYAEQFF. Incomplete CDR3 DNA: TGTGCCTGGAGTCCCTCGACAGGGGACTATGCT. V usage is TRBV31 and J usage is TRBJ2-1; TRBD1 matches at 8 bases. The CDR3 is cut off 4 residues early in the read; its end comes from the germline J gene. CDR3 length: 15 residues. Germline V gene sequence: CDR1 GKSSPN, CDR2 SITVG. The trim removed 1 base at V and 2 bases at J, leaving 4 bases unmatched.

As concerns this clone: The gene names here belong to mouse. The missing CDR3 end, 4 residues past where the read stops, is filled in from the germline J gene. The chain links TRBV14 to TRBJ2-7; 7 nucleotides match TRBD2. Germline assignment: CDR1 SGHDT and CDR2 FRDEAV. The CDR3 contains 16 residues. V was pared by 1 base and J by 0 bases, with 7 bases of the junction left unmatched. CDR3 residues: CASSFTWGRSSYEQYF. The CDR3 bases that were read are TGTGCCAGCAGTTTCACCTGGGGGAGGAGCTCCTAT.

This clone was detected ten times or more. The gene names given are mouse names. With the read ending 4 residues before the CDR3 end, the germline J gene is used to fill in that end. The chain couples TRBV19 to TRBJ2-5; 9 nucleotides match TRBD2. The CDR3 has 14 amino acids. Germline V gene sequence: CDR1 FNHDT, CDR2 SITEND (reference sequence). CDR3 region: CASTRLGEKDTQYF. The covered CDR3 bases are TGTGCCAGCACCAGACTGGGGGAAAAAGAC.

In its sample, this clone was seen a few times. The listed genes are named as in mouse. The read is 3 residues too short to cover the CDR3 end, so that end is filled in from the germline J gene. V gene TRBV13-1 combines with J gene TRBJ1-6; TRBD1 matches 9 bases. TRBJ1-6 is placed among ORFs of uncertain function. Germline assignment: CDR1 NSHNY and CDR2 SYGAGN. The CDR3 loop spans 15 amino acids. V was clipped by 2 bases and J by 6 bases; unmatched bases: 3. CDR3 DNA (partial): TGTGCCAGCAGTGAACAGGGGGCAGGTAATTCGCCC. Residues: CASSEQGAGNSP. The complete CDR3 reads CASSEQGAGNSPLYF.

By sample share, this clone is medium-sized (0.01 to 0.1%). Gene names denote mouse genes. The read terminates 4 residues ahead of where the CDR3 ends, so the germline J gene completes it. The rearrangement links TRBV1 to TRBJ2-7, with 10 nucleotides matching TRBD2. The CDR3 covers 15 residues. The V and J ends lost 0 bases and 3 bases, in that order; junction bases with no gene match: 2. Germline CDR1 and CDR2: NSQYPW and LRSPGD (reference sequence). This CDR3 is CTCSADHWGGYEQYF. The covered CDR3 bases are TGCACCTGCAGTGCAGATCACTGGGGGGGCTAT.

For this clone: The gene names here belong to mouse. The sequenced fragment ends 4 residues before the CDR3 boundary, so the rest is inferred from the germline J gene. The chain carries TRBV1 and TRBJ1-1, with 7 bases that match TRBD1. The CDR3 totals 12 residues. CDR1 and CDR2 (germline): NSQYPW, LRSPGD (reference sequence). The sequenced part of the CDR3 DNA is TGCACCTGCAGTGGACAGGGACCA. It is translated as CTCSGQGP. The whole CDR3 protein reads CTCSGQGPEVFF.

The sample holds many counts of this clone. These gene names are mouse names. The read is 4 residues too short to cover the CDR3 end, so that end is filled in from the germline J gene. V usage is TRBV16 and J usage is TRBJ2-1; the match to TRBD2 covers 8 bases. This CDR3 has 16 amino acids. V dropped 4 bases and J dropped 0; count of bases not matched to a gene: 5. CDR1 and CDR2 (germline): SGHSA, FRNQAP. The CDR3 DNA, read in part, is TGTGCAAGCAGCTCTCGGACTGGGCCTAACTATGCT. Protein sequence: CASSSRTGPNYA. The entire CDR3 protein is CASSSRTGPNYAEQFF.

By share of the sample, this clone is medium-sized. Gene names and germline match the mouse. With the read ending 4 residues before the CDR3 end, the germline J gene is used to fill in that end. The chain is built from TRBV19 and TRBJ2-3; TRBD2 matches at 11 bases. There are 15 residues in the CDR3. The junction had 4 bases not matched to a gene; V was cut back by 5 bases and J by 2 bases. The germline gives CDR1 FNHDT, CDR2 SITEND (reference sequence). CDR3 DNA (partial): TGTGCCAGCAGCCGGGACTGGGGGTTTGCAGAA. Its protein product is CASSRDWGFAE. The complete CDR3 reads CASSRDWGFAETLYF.

Of note for this clone: Genes and germline are mouse. The read ends 4 residues shy of where the CDR3 ends; the end is completed using the germline J gene. V usage is TRBV19 and J usage is TRBJ1-1; 9 nucleotides agree with TRBD1. Germline CDR1 is FNHDT and CDR2 is SITEND (reference sequence). The CDR3 sequence is 13 residues long. The sequenced CDR3 bases are TGTGCCAGCAGTACAACAGGGGGCTCA. Protein sequence: CASSTTGGS. The entire CDR3 reads CASSTTGGSEVFF.